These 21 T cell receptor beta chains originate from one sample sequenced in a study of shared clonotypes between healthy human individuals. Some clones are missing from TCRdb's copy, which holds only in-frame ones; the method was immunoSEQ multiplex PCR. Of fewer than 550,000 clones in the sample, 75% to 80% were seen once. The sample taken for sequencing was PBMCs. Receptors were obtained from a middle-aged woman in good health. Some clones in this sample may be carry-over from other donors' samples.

The CDR3 here is CASSQRDTSGVYEQYF. The CDR3, as DNA: TGTGCCAGCAGCCAACGAGACACTAGCGGGGTCTACGAGCAGTACTTC. The chain combines TRBV14 with TRBJ2-7; 10 positions match TRBD2. The V and J ends lost 2 bases and 3 bases, in that order; junction bases with no gene match: 7. CDR3 length: 16 residues. CDR1 SGHDN and CDR2 FVKESK come from the germline V gene.

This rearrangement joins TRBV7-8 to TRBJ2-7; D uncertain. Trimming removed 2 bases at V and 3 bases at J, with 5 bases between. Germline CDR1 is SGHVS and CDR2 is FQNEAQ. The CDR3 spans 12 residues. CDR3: CASSLSYYEQYF. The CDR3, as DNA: TGTGCCAGCAGCTTATCTTACTACGAGCAGTACTTC.

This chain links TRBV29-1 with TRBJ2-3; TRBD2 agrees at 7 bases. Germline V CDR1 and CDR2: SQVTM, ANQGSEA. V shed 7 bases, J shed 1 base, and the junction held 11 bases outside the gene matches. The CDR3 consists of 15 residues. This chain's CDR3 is CSADGAGVGTDTQYF. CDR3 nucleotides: TGCAGCGCGGACGGTGCGGGAGTGGGCACAGATACGCAGTATTTT.

The CDR3 protein is CASSQDLASFSYEQYF. CDR3 nucleotides: TGTGCCAGCAGCCAAGATCTAGCGTCCTTCTCCTACGAGCAGTACTTC. The chain has TRBV4-2 and TRBJ2-7; perhaps TRBD2 as D (6 bases). Germline V CDR1 and CDR2: LGHNA, YNFKEQ. Trimming left V 0 bases short and J 0 bases short, with 12 bases between. The CDR3 loop spans 16 amino acids.

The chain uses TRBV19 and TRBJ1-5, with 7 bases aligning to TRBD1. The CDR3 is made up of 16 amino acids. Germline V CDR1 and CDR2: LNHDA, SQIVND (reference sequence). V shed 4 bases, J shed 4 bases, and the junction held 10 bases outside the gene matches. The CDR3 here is CASSTLRTGLNQPQHF. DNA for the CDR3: TGTGCCAGTAGTACCCTCCGGACAGGTCTTAATCAGCCCCAGCATTTT.

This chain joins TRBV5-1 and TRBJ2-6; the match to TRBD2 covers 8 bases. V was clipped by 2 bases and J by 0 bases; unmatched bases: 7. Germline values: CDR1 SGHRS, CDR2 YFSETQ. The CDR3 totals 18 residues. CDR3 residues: CASSFLAGTSSGANVLTF. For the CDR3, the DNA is TGCGCCAGCAGCTTCCTAGCGGGTACATCCTCTGGGGCCAACGTCCTGACTTTC.

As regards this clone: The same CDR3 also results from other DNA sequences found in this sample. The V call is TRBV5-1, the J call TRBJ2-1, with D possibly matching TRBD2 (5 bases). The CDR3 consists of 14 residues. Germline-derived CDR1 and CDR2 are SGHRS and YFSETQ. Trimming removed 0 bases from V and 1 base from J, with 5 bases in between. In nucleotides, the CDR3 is TGCGCCAGCAGCTTGGGGACTTCCTACAATGAGCAGTTCTTC. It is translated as CASSLGTSYNEQFF.

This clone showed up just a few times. The CDR3 region is CASSLNGRDSETQYF. In nucleotides, the CDR3 is TGTGCCAGCAGCTTAAACGGGAGGGATAGTGAGACCCAGTACTTC. The V call is TRBV7-3, the J call TRBJ2-5; 8 bases are a match to TRBD2. There are 15 residues in the CDR3. Germline V lookup: CDR1 SGHTA, CDR2 FQGTGA. Trimming removed 1 base from V and 5 bases from J; junction bases left unmatched: 6.

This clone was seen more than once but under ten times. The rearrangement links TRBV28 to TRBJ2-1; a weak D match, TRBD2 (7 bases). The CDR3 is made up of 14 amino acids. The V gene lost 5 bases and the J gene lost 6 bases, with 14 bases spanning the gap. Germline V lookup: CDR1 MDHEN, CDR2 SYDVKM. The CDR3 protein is CASSTRGRVNEQFF. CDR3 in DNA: TGTGCCAGCAGTACGCGGGGGCGAGTCAATGAGCAGTTCTTC.

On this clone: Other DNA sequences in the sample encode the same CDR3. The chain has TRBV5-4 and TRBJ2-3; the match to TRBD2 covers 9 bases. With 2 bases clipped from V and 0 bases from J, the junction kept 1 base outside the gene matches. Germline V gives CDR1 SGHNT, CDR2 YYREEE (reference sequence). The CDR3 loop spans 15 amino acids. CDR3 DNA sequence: TGTGCCAGCAGCTTAGCGGGAGGAAGCACAGATACGCAGTATTTT. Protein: CASSLAGGSTDTQYF.

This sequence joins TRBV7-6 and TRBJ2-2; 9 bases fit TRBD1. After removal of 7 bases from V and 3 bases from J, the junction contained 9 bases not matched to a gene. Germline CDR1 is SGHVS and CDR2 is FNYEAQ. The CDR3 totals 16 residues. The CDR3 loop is CASKSPGTGHTGELFF. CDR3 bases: TGTGCCAGCAAAAGCCCCGGGACAGGGCACACCGGGGAGCTGTTTTTT.

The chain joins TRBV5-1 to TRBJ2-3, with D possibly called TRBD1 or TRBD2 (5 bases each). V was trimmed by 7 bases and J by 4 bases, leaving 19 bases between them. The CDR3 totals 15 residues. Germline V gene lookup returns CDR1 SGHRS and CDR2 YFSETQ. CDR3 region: CASQLEGRQADTQYF. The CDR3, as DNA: TGCGCCAGCCAGTTAGAGGGACGTCAAGCAGATACGCAGTATTTT.

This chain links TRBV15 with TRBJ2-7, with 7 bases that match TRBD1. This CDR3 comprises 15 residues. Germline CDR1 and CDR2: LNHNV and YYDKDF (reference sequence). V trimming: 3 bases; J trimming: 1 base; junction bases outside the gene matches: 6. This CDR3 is CATSSGQVGSYEQYF. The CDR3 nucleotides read TGTGCCACCAGCAGCGGACAGGTAGGATCCTACGAGCAGTACTTC.

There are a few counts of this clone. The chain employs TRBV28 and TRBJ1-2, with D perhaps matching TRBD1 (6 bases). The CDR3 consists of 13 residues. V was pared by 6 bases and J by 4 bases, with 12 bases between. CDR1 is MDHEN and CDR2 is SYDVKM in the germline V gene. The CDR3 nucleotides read TGTGCCAGCAGGGCCAGGGACATCTATGGCTACACCTTC. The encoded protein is CASRARDIYGYTF.

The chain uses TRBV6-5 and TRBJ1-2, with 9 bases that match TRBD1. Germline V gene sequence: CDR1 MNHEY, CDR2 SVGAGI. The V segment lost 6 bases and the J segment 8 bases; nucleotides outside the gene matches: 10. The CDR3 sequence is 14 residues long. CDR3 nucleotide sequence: TGTGCCAGCAGACCCGGGACAGGGAGTTACGGCTACACCTTC. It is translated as CASRPGTGSYGYTF.

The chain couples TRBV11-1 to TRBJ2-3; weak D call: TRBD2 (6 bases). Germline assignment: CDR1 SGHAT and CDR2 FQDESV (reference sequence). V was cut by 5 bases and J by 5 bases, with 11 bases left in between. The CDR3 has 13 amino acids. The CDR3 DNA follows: TGTGCCAGCAGCGGAGGGGTTGGAGATACGCAGTATTTT. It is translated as CASSGGVGDTQYF.

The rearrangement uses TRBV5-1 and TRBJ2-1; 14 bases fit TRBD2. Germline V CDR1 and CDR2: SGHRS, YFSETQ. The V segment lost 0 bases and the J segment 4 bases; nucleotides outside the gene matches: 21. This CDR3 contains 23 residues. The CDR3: CASSLVAVGAGTSGRWNYNEQFF. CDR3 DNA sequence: TGCGCCAGCAGCTTGGTTGCTGTTGGAGCTGGGACTAGCGGGAGATGGAATTACAATGAGCAGTTCTTC.

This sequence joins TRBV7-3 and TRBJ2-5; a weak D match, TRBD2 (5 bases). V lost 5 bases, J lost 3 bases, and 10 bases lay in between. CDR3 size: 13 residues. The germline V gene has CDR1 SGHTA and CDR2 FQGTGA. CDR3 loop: CASSRDGEETQYF. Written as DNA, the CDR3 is TGTGCCAGCAGCCGCGACGGGGAAGAGACCCAGTACTTC.

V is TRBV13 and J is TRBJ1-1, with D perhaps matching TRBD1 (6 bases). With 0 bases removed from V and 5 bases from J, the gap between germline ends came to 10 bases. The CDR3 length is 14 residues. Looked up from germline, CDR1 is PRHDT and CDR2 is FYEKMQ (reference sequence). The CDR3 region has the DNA TGTGCCAGCAGCTTAGGAGGGGGTATTACTGAAGCTTTCTTT. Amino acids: CASSLGGGITEAFF. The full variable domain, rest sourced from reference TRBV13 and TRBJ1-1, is AAGVIQSPRHLIKEKRETATLKCYPIPRHDTVYWYQQGPGQDPQFLISFYEKMQSDKGSIPDRFSAQQFSDYHSELNMSSLELGDSALYFCASSLGGGITEAFFGQGTRLTVV.

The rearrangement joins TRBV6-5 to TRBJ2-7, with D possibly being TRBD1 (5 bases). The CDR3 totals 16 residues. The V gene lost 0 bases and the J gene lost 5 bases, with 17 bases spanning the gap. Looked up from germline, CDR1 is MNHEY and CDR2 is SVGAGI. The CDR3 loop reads CASSYSKGSGRNEQYF. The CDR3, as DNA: TGTGCCAGCAGTTACTCGAAGGGCTCAGGGCGAAACGAGCAGTACTTC.

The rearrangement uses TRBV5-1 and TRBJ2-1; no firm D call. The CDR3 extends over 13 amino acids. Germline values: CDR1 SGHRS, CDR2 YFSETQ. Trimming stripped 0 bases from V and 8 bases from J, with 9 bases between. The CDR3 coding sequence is TGCGCCAGCAGCTTGGATAGGATCTATGAGCAGTTCTTC. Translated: CASSLDRIYEQFF.